Presented here are 21 T cell receptor beta chains from one specimen sequenced in a study of T-cell reconstitution after alpha-beta-depleted transplantation in children. Library preparation (for TCRbeta) was performed with unique molecular identifiers. TCRdb re-derived calls from the PCR reads in MiXCR, one entry per CDR3 protein. There are more than 200,000 distinct CDR3 sequences in the sample; roughly a quarter occur only once, and approximately 2.5% lies in the top ten. The sequencing used PBMCs, collected before TCRalphabeta/CD19-depleted stem cell transplant. All receptors come from a girl aged 2-15 years with Fanconi anemia, due to receive a stem cell transplant.

The chain has TRBV6-4 and TRBJ2-5; TRBD2 aligns across 7 bases. The CDR3 contains 16 residues. Unmatched junction bases numbered 8, after V lost 2 bases and J lost 2 bases. CDR1 is MRHNA, CDR2 SNTAGT, per germline. In DNA, the CDR3 is TGTGCCAGCAGTGACGAGGGGAGGCGGGAGCAAGAGACCCAGTACTTC. It yields the protein CASSDEGRREQETQYF.

This clonotype came up a few times. The V and J genes are TRBV7-9 and TRBJ1-2; D uncertain. From germline, CDR1 is SEHNR and CDR2 FQNEAQ (reference sequence). Trimming left V 5 bases short and J 1 base short, with 14 bases between. The CDR3 has 15 residues. The CDR3 here is CASSLLSAVNYGYTF. The CDR3 nucleotides are TGTGCCAGCAGCCTACTTAGCGCGGTTAACTATGGCTACACCTTC.

V usage is TRBV28 and J usage is TRBJ1-4; perhaps TRBD1 as D (5 bases). Germline values: CDR1 MDHEN, CDR2 SYDVKM. Trimming took 4 bases from V and 4 from J, leaving 10 bases between them. CDR3 size: 14 residues. For the CDR3, the DNA is TGTGCCAGCAGTTCAACAGGAAATAATGAAAAACTGTTTTTT. Protein sequence: CASSSTGNNEKLFF.

This clonotype has a count of ten or more. The chain is built from TRBV5-1 and TRBJ1-2, with D perhaps TRBD1 (5 bases). The germline gives CDR1 SGHRS, CDR2 YFSETQ. V shed 0 bases and J shed 5 bases, with 8 bases lying between them. The CDR3 runs 13 residues. The CDR3 sequence is CASSLDGTYGYTF. In DNA, the CDR3 is TGCGCCAGCAGCTTGGACGGGACTTATGGCTACACCTTC.

This clonotype was found a few times. The rearrangement links TRBV5-1 to TRBJ2-3, with 12 nucleotides matching TRBD1. CDR1 SGHRS and CDR2 YFSETQ come from the germline V gene. Trimming cost V 5 bases and J 7 bases; bases outside gene matches: 8. There are 15 residues in the CDR3. The CDR3 loop reads CASRSMGQGAYTQYF. The CDR3 DNA reads as TGCGCCAGCAGAAGCATGGGACAGGGGGCATATACGCAGTATTTT.

This chain joins TRBV4-2 and TRBJ2-3; 8 nucleotides line up with TRBD2. This CDR3 has 18 amino acids. Germline loops: CDR1 LGHNA, CDR2 YNFKEQ. V lost 3 bases and J lost 2; bases outside the gene matches: 13. This CDR3 is CASSQISQREGLTDTQYF. The CDR3 bases are TGTGCCAGCAGCCAGATCTCACAACGGGAGGGCCTCACAGATACGCAGTATTTT.

This clonotype has ten or more counts. The chain combines TRBV5-6 with TRBJ2-3; 9 bases line up with TRBD1. Trimming at V came to 7 bases and at J to 3 bases, leaving 9 bases not matched to a gene. The CDR3 is made up of 15 amino acids. The germline CDR1 and CDR2 sequences are SGHDT and YYEEEE. The CDR3 coding sequence is TGTGCCAGCGACTCCCAGGACAGGGGTACAGATACGCAGTATTTT. Residues: CASDSQDRGTDTQYF.

CDR3 sequence: CAISGPGTGIYEQYF. CDR3 nucleotide sequence: TGTGCCATCAGTGGCCCCGGGACAGGGATCTACGAGCAGTACTTC. The V call is TRBV10-3, the J call TRBJ2-7; 9 bases align to TRBD1. Germline trimming cut 4 bases from V and 3 bases from J; bases unmatched to any gene: 7. CDR1 ENHRY and CDR2 SYGVKD come from the germline V gene. The CDR3 has 15 amino acids.

This clonotype was detected many times. The CDR3 DNA is TGTGCCATCAGTTGGGATCCCTACGAGCAGTACTTC. Translated, it gives CAISWDPYEQYF. J is TRBJ2-7 and V is TRBV10-3; D is unresolved. This CDR3 has 12 amino acids. Germline CDR1 is ENHRY and CDR2 is SYGVKD. Trimming left V 5 bases short and J 2 bases short, with 7 bases between.

The chain links TRBV12-3 or TRBV12-4 to TRBJ2-2, with D perhaps matching TRBD2 (6 bases). The CDR3 totals 14 residues. Trimming took 5 bases from V and 6 from J, leaving 13 bases between them. DNA for the CDR3: TGTGCCAGCAGTCTAGGGACTTTCCCCGGGGAGCTGTTTTTT. Protein: CASSLGTFPGELFF.

The V call is TRBV10-3, the J call TRBJ2-7; 12 nucleotides agree with TRBD2. This CDR3 has 16 amino acids. CDR1 is ENHRY, CDR2 SYGVKD, per germline. V trimming: 5 bases; J trimming: 1 base; junction bases outside the gene matches: 6. The CDR3 region is CAISLRTSGKSYEQYF. In DNA form, the CDR3 reads TGTGCCATCAGTTTGAGGACTAGCGGGAAATCCTACGAGCAGTACTTC.

The chain recombines TRBV29-1 with TRBJ2-3; 9 positions agree with TRBD1. This CDR3 is 16 amino acids long. Germline CDR1 and CDR2: SQVTM and ANQGSEA. Trimming at V came to 4 bases and at J to 4 bases, leaving 12 bases not matched to a gene. The CDR3 sequence: CSVVIPDRGIADTQYF. The CDR3 DNA sequence: TGCAGCGTTGTAATTCCGGACAGGGGTATCGCAGATACGCAGTATTTT.

This clonotype was observed at least ten times. This chain connects TRBV20-1 to TRBJ2-7; TRBD1 is a possible D gene (6 bases). The CDR3 totals 13 residues. CDR1 is DFQATT, CDR2 SNEGSKA, per germline (reference sequence). V shed 6 bases and J shed 4 bases, with 16 bases lying between them. The CDR3 DNA reads TGCAGTGCGAACGACAGGTTCTTATACGAGCAGTACTTC. Encoded protein: CSANDRFLYEQYF.

The table lists this clonotype with many counts. The gene calls are TRBV12-3 or TRBV12-4 and TRBJ2-7; maybe TRBD2 (5 bases). The CDR3 loop spans 15 amino acids. V was trimmed by 1 base and J by 3 bases, leaving 13 bases between them. CDR3 DNA: TGTGCCAGCAGTTTAGGAGAGTTAGGAGGCTACGAGCAGTACTTC. Its protein product is CASSLGELGGYEQYF.

In its sample, this clonotype was seen many times. The CDR3 DNA reads TGTGCCAGCAGCTTATTTCCCGGGACAGGGATTAATGAGCAGTTCTTC. Encoded protein: CASSLFPGTGINEQFF. V is TRBV5-5 and J is TRBJ2-1; TRBD1 matches at 9 bases. The CDR3 is made up of 16 amino acids. Looked up from germline, CDR1 is SGHKS and CDR2 is YYEKEE (reference sequence). The junction had 10 bases not matched to a gene; V was cut back by 2 bases and J by 7 bases.

This clonotype has a count of ten or more. The gene calls are TRBV6-5 and TRBJ1-1; weak D call: TRBD1 (6 bases). Per germline, CDR1 MNHEY and CDR2 SVGAGI. Trimming left V 2 bases short and J 0 bases short, with 7 bases between. The CDR3 runs 14 residues. DNA for the CDR3: TGTGCCAGCAGTTACGGGGGGCTGAACACTGAAGCTTTCTTT. It specifies CASSYGGLNTEAFF.

This clonotype has at least ten counts. The V and J genes are TRBV7-9 and TRBJ1-1; D is ambiguous. Trimming shortened V by 0 bases and J by 9 bases, and 14 bases separated the two germline ends. The CDR3 runs to 14 residues. Looked up from germline, CDR1 is SEHNR and CDR2 is FQNEAQ (reference sequence). Here the CDR3 DNA reads TGTGCCAGCAGCTTAGCCAGCGGAGGGATCCAAGCTTTCTTT. Protein: CASSLASGGIQAFF.

This CDR3 is CASSLVRDVYEQYF. The CDR3 region has the DNA TGCGCCAGCAGCTTGGTCCGGGACGTTTACGAGCAGTACTTC. The chain links TRBV5-1 to TRBJ2-7, with D possibly being TRBD1 or TRBD2 (5 bases each). V gave up 0 bases and J gave up 4 bases, with 11 bases separating them. CDR3 size: 14 residues. CDR1 and CDR2 (germline): SGHRS, YFSETQ.

This clonotype was counted only a few times. This sequence joins TRBV27 and TRBJ2-3; D is ambiguous. CDR1 is MNHEY and CDR2 is SMNVEV in the germline V gene (reference sequence). V lost 0 bases and J 8 bases, leaving 12 bases between the germline ends. This CDR3 region has 14 residues. CDR3 region: CASSLSRFDFTQYF. CDR3 DNA sequence: TGTGCCAGCAGTTTATCGAGGTTTGACTTTACGCAGTATTTT.

This clonotype was counted ten times or more. The chain couples TRBV29-1 to TRBJ1-5; D uncertain. The CDR3 loop spans 12 amino acids. CDR1 and CDR2 (germline): SQVTM, ANQGSEA. The ends were cut back, 4 bases at V and 5 bases at J, with 9 bases in the middle. CDR3 loop: CSVAEGHQPQHF. For the CDR3, the DNA is TGCAGCGTTGCAGAGGGTCATCAGCCCCAGCATTTT. Full variable domain (outside the CDR3, taken from reference TRBV29-1 and TRBJ1-5): SAVISQKPSRDICQRGTSLTIQCQVDSQVTMMFWYRQQPGQSLTLIATANQGSEATYESGFVIDKFPISRPNLTFSTLTVSNMSPEDSSIYLCSVAEGHQPQHFGDGTRLSIL.

This clonotype occurred many times. The chain uses TRBV29-1 and TRBJ2-7, with D possibly matching TRBD2 (5 bases). The germline gives CDR1 SQVTM, CDR2 ANQGSEA. Trimming pared 0 bases from V and 0 bases from J, leaving 18 bases between. The CDR3 sequence is 17 residues long. The CDR3 DNA sequence: TGCAGCGTTGAAGATCCCTTGAGGGTAGCCAGCTCCTACGAGCAGTACTTC. Translated: CSVEDPLRVASSYEQYF.